This TCR beta chain was recovered during a study of Ad26.COV2.S vaccination and SARS-CoV-2 variants. Here immunoSEQ multiplex PCR was the method, and the copy in TCRdb shows in-frame clones only, minus some. Of around 300,000 clones listed, roughly 90% were seen once; the top ten hold 4.5% to 7%. The CDR3 sequence is 13 residues long. Germline CDR1 SGHRS, CDR2 YFSETQ. V gave up 4 bases and J gave up 0 bases, with 7 bases separating them. Indicated treatment: some 19 received Ad26.COV2.S at low or high dose, single or two shots; 5 received placebo; per-sample allocation not given. Sampling was done on day 63 after the first vaccine or placebo injection.

The sequence was obtained from a person aged 18-60 years who received the Ad26.COV2.S COVID-19 vaccine or a placebo. The chain recombines TRBV5-1 with TRBJ1-2; no firm D call. The material was peripheral blood, obtained in a trial of Ad26.COV2.S vaccine versus placebo. The CDR3 coding sequence is TGCGCCAGCAGCACGGGATCTAACTATGGCTACACCTTC. This sequence encodes CASSTGSNYGYTF.